Following are 32 T cell receptor beta chains from one sample sequenced in a study of T cells expressing NK-cell markers. Following a re-call of the 5' RACE reads, TCRdb has one entry per CDR3 protein and lacks DNA. Recorded for this sample: under 600,000 distinct CDR3 sequences. Source material: blood T cells: a sorted CD56 or NKG2C T cell subset, CD4+ or CD8+ T cells, or bulk PBMC T cells (not recorded which). The receptors here all came from a woman aged 45-65 years in good health.

The chain combines TRBV15 with TRBJ2-5; no DNA is available, so the TRBD1 call from TCRdb remains unchecked. CDR3 length: 14 amino acids. The germline V gene encodes CDR1 LNHNV and CDR2 YYDKDF (reference sequence). The CDR3 here is CATSSEGAGETQYF.

The chain employs TRBV3-1 and TRBJ1-5; as DNA is missing, the TRBD1 call by TCRdb cannot be tested. Per germline, CDR1 LGHDT and CDR2 YNNKEL (reference sequence). This CDR3 is 16 amino acids long. CDR3 amino acids: CASSQGMRQLYQPQHF.

The chain joins TRBV20-1 to TRBJ2-1; absent DNA, TCRdb's TRBD2 call cannot be checked. This CDR3 region has 15 residues. The germline gives CDR1 DFQATT, CDR2 SNEGSKA (reference sequence). The CDR3 reads CSALRPAGAYNEQFF.

The chain is built from TRBV11-1 and TRBJ2-5; as DNA is missing, the TRBD2 call by TCRdb cannot be tested. The CDR3 is 16 residues long. Germline V gene sequence: CDR1 SGHAT, CDR2 FQDESV (reference sequence). The CDR3 sequence: CASSSGLAGDGETQYF.

The chain carries TRBV2 and TRBJ1-2; TCRdb proposes TRBD1, but this gene call is untestable without DNA. The CDR3 extends over 14 amino acids. CDR1 and CDR2 (germline): SNHLY, FYNNEI. The CDR3 protein is CASSAWTDNYGYTF.

The CDR3 protein is CSARATSGTYNEQFF. This chain connects TRBV20-1 to TRBJ2-1; TCRdb lists TRBD2, though no DNA is available to test this call. CDR3 length equals 15 residues. Germline V gene lookup returns CDR1 DFQATT and CDR2 SNEGSKA (reference sequence).

The V gene is TRBV7-9, the J gene TRBJ2-3; TCRdb lists TRBD1, though no DNA is available to test this call. The CDR3 is 16 amino acids. Germline CDR1 SEHNR, CDR2 FQNEAQ (reference sequence). CDR3 loop: CASSLGTGTPMNTQYF.

This chain connects TRBV19 to TRBJ2-7; as DNA is missing, the TRBD2 call by TCRdb cannot be tested. CDR1 is LNHDA, CDR2 SQIVND, per germline (reference sequence). The CDR3 is 16 residues long. The CDR3 reads CASSVSPGGKLYEQYF.

The chain couples TRBV7-3 to TRBJ2-5. The V gene's germline CDR1 is SGHTA and CDR2 FQGTGA. This CDR3 spans 16 amino acids. CDR3 in amino acids: CASSLPLDMYQETQYF.

J is TRBJ2-1 and V is TRBV19; TCRdb returns TRBD2, unconfirmable since there is no DNA. The CDR3 extends over 15 amino acids. Germline V CDR1 and CDR2: LNHDA, SQIVND (reference sequence). CDR3 amino acids: CASTDGLAKTNEQFF.

The chain uses TRBV11-3 and TRBJ1-1; TCRdb gives TRBD1 as the D gene, but with no DNA this cannot be confirmed. CDR3 length: 15 amino acids. The germline V gene encodes CDR1 SGHNT and CDR2 YENEEA. The chain's CDR3 is CASSIRGGFNTEAFF.

CDR3 loop: CASSQPGLADNEQFF. V gene TRBV14 combines with J gene TRBJ2-1; lacking DNA, the TRBD2 call made by TCRdb goes unchecked. Looked up from germline, CDR1 is SGHDN and CDR2 is FVKESK. CDR3 length: 15 amino acids.

The chain recombines TRBV7-2 with TRBJ2-7; as DNA is missing, the TRBD1 call by TCRdb cannot be tested. CDR1 and CDR2 from the germline V gene are SGHTA and FQGNSA. CDR3 length: 16 residues. The chain's CDR3 is CASSRRTGRSSYEQYF.

The CDR3 is CATSDLRTGDSYNEQFF. This chain uses TRBV24-1 with TRBJ2-1; TCRdb proposes TRBD1, but this gene call is untestable without DNA. CDR1 KGHDR and CDR2 SFDVKD come from the germline V gene. CDR3 length equals 17 residues.

V gene TRBV15 combines with J gene TRBJ2-1; there is no DNA to check the TCRdb D call of TRBD1. CDR1 is LNHNV, CDR2 YYDKDF, per germline (reference sequence). This CDR3 region has 13 residues. The chain's CDR3 is CATEGVSYNEQFF.

The chain has TRBV11-3 and TRBJ2-1; TCRdb's D call of TRBD2 is untestable without DNA. The CDR3 has 16 amino acids. The germline V gene encodes CDR1 SGHNT and CDR2 YENEEA. The CDR3: CASSEGTSGSYNEQFF.

The gene calls are TRBV10-1 and TRBJ1-4; TCRdb selects TRBD1, and the lack of DNA leaves this call unchecked. The germline CDR1 and CDR2 sequences are WNHNN and SYGVQD (reference sequence). The length of the CDR3 is 14 residues. The CDR3: CASSESAGSEKLFF.

V usage is TRBV3-1 and J usage is TRBJ2-1; TCRdb lists TRBD1, though no DNA is available to test this call. The CDR3 is 12 amino acids. Germline loops: CDR1 LGHDT, CDR2 YNNKEL (reference sequence). The CDR3 protein is CASSRGAYEQFF.

The chain uses TRBV7-9 and TRBJ1-4; TCRdb selects TRBD1, and the lack of DNA leaves this call unchecked. This CDR3 has 14 amino acids. The germline V gene encodes CDR1 SEHNR and CDR2 FQNEAQ (reference sequence). This CDR3 is CASSYDGGNEKLFF.

J is TRBJ2-1 and V is TRBV27; TCRdb lists TRBD2, though no DNA is available to test this call. Germline V gives CDR1 MNHEY, CDR2 SMNVEV (reference sequence). This CDR3 is built from 14 residues. Here the CDR3 reads CASRPAVVGNEQFF.

The chain has TRBV11-3 and TRBJ2-7; TCRdb lists TRBD1, though no DNA is available to test this call. Germline loops: CDR1 SGHNT, CDR2 YENEEA. CDR3 length equals 15 residues. The CDR3 here is CASSHPRGYHYEQYF.

The chain carries TRBV29-1 and TRBJ1-2; no DNA is available, so the TRBD1 call from TCRdb remains unchecked. Germline CDR1 is SQVTM and CDR2 is ANQGSEA. The CDR3 runs to 13 residues. The CDR3 loop reads CSVGRGDSYGYTF.

The V gene is TRBV7-2, the J gene TRBJ2-3; there is no DNA to check the TCRdb D call of TRBD1. The length of the CDR3 is 15 residues. Germline CDR1 is SGHTA and CDR2 is FQGNSA. CDR3 sequence: CASSLSWGSSNTQYF. Full variable domain (rest looked up from reference TRBV7-2 and TRBJ2-3): GAGVSQSPSNKVTEKGKDVELRCDPISGHTALYWYRQSLGQGLEFLIYFQGNSAPDKSGLPSDRFSAERTGGSVSTLTIQRTQQEDSAVYLCASSLSWGSSNTQYFGPGTRLTVL.

This sequence joins TRBV5-5 and TRBJ2-1; TCRdb proposes TRBD2, but this gene call is untestable without DNA. The germline V gene has CDR1 SGHKS and CDR2 YYEKEE (reference sequence). The CDR3 runs 15 residues. The CDR3 sequence: CASSPGPRWNNEQFF. The whole variable domain, filled in from reference TRBV5-5 and TRBJ2-1, reads DAGVTQSPTHLIKTRGQQVTLRCSPISGHKSVSWYQQVLGQGPQFIFQYYEKEERGRGNFPDRFSARQFPNYSSELNVNALLLGDSALYLCASSPGPRWNNEQFFGPGTRLTVL.

The chain uses TRBV12-3 or TRBV12-4 and TRBJ1-5; TCRdb proposes TRBD1, but this gene call is untestable without DNA. The CDR3 covers 13 residues. CDR3 sequence reads: CASSKRQGQPQHF.

This chain joins TRBV5-1 and TRBJ2-6; the TCRdb call, TRBD1, lacks DNA for checking. The CDR3 runs 16 residues. Germline V lookup: CDR1 SGHRS, CDR2 YFSETQ. The CDR3 sequence: CASSYNREYGANVLTF.

The V and J genes are TRBV27 and TRBJ2-1; the D call from TCRdb, TRBD2, cannot be confirmed without DNA. The CDR3 extends over 14 amino acids. Germline V CDR1 and CDR2: MNHEY, SMNVEV (reference sequence). CDR3 loop: CASRSGVSYNEQFF.

This sequence joins TRBV11-1 and TRBJ2-6. CDR1 is SGHAT, CDR2 FQDESV, per germline (reference sequence). The CDR3 extends over 14 amino acids. This CDR3 is CASSLMSGANVLTF.

The chain is built from TRBV5-1 and TRBJ2-3. CDR3 length: 11 amino acids. Germline V CDR1 and CDR2: SGHRS, YFSETQ. CDR3 region: CASSDGGTQYF.

The chain recombines TRBV7-2 with TRBJ2-5; TCRdb's assignment of TRBD1 cannot be checked, as there is no DNA. The V gene's germline CDR1 is SGHTA and CDR2 FQGNSA. The CDR3 totals 12 residues. CDR3: CASSPPTETQYF.

This chain uses TRBV29-1 with TRBJ2-1; the D gene TCRdb calls, TRBD2, cannot be checked with no DNA. The CDR3 is made up of 13 amino acids. Germline loops: CDR1 SQVTM, CDR2 ANQGSEA. This CDR3 is CSVDAGAYNEQFF.

The chain recombines TRBV6-5 with TRBJ2-7; TCRdb calls TRBD1, which cannot be checked without DNA. CDR3 length: 15 residues. Germline lookup yields CDR1 MNHEY and CDR2 SVGAGI. The CDR3 spells CASSSRGNSLYEQYF.